This entry concerns a single TCR beta chain. These data belong to a study of shared clonotypes between healthy human individuals. CDR1 and CDR2 (germline): LNHDA, SQIVND (reference sequence). V lost 3 bases, J lost 0 bases, and 18 bases lay in between. The CDR3 consists of 18 residues. Authors' analysis steps: Sequence data from immunoSEQ were junction-only and lacked quality scores; consequently, filtering differed. Profiling relied on immunoSEQ multiplex PCR, and the TCRdb table lists in-frame clones only, not all of them. That table is the source of V, J and clone size, and D and trimming were worked out from the DNA. The sample has 2.5 million or so clones; around nine tenths are singletons.

The genes are TRBV19 and TRBJ1-3; D call uncertain. The specimen sequenced was naive CD4+ T cells sorted from blood. Subset in this sample: CD45RA+ positively selected. The clonotype originates from a man in his late teens or twenties in good health. The chain's CDR3 is CASSIMAPGRSSGNTIYF. The CDR3 DNA is TGTGCCAGTAGTATTATGGCCCCGGGCAGAAGCTCTGGAAACACCATATATTTT. Based on the CDR3 plus reference TRBV19 and TRBJ1-3, the full variable domain is DGGITQSPKYLFRKEGQNVTLSCEQNLNHDAMYWYRQDPGQGLRLIYYSQIVNDFQKGDIAEGYSVSREKKESFPLTVTSAQKNPTAFYLCASSIMAPGRSSGNTIYFGEGSWLTVV.